The next 23 T cell receptor beta chains were all read from a single sample in a study of cytomegalovirus exposure and HLA in healthy donors. PCR was performed using 60 Vbeta and 13 Jbeta primers. This table comes from immunoSEQ multiplex PCR, and its TCRdb copy is limited to in-frame clones, with some not included. The table has about 180,000 clones, 80% seen once. The sequenced material came from PBMCs. These receptor sequences come from a woman under 40 in good health and CMV-seronegative.

This clone was counted a single time. The chain is built from TRBV2 and TRBJ2-1, with D perhaps matching TRBD2 (5 bases). Trimming shortened V by 6 bases and J by 9 bases, and 9 bases separated the two germline ends. CDR3 length: 11 amino acids. The germline gives CDR1 SNHLY, CDR2 FYNNEI. The CDR3 spells CASRREAEQFF. As DNA, the CDR3 is TGTGCCAGCAGGAGGGAAGCTGAGCAGTTCTTC. Drawing the rest from reference TRBV2 and TRBJ2-1, the complete variable domain is EPEVTQTPSHQVTQMGQEVILRCVPISNHLYFYWYRQILGQKVEFLVSFYNNEISEKSEIFDDQFSVERPDGSNFTLKIRSTKLEDSAMYFCASRREAEQFFGPGTRLTVL.

This rearrangement joins TRBV12-5 to TRBJ1-1, with 8 positions matching TRBD1. Trimming at V came to 1 base and at J to 1 base, leaving 11 bases not matched to a gene. CDR3 size: 18 residues. The germline V gene has CDR1 LGHNT and CDR2 FRNRAP. DNA of the CDR3: TGTGCTAGTGGTTTGGCCCACTGGGACAGGCTGACGAACACTGAAGCTTTCTTT. Its protein product is CASGLAHWDRLTNTEAFF.

DNA of the CDR3: TGCGCCAGCAGCCCGGCAGGGAATAATGAGCAGTTCTTC. It yields the protein CASSPAGNNEQFF. V and J are TRBV5-1 and TRBJ2-1, with D perhaps matching TRBD1 (5 bases). This CDR3 is built from 13 residues. Germline values: CDR1 SGHRS, CDR2 YFSETQ. Trimming took 4 bases from V and 7 from J, leaving 12 bases between them.

J is TRBJ1-4 and V is TRBV9; 7 positions match TRBD1. This CDR3 contains 15 residues. CDR1 SGDLS and CDR2 YYNGEE come from the germline V gene. Trimming took 3 bases from V and 8 from J; bases not matched to a gene: 10. Here the CDR3 reads CASSAAGGLSEKLFF. In DNA, the CDR3 is TGTGCCAGCAGCGCGGCAGGGGGGTTGAGCGAAAAACTGTTTTTT.

This chain uses TRBV2 with TRBJ1-3; D gene uncertain. Trimming pared 6 bases from V and 0 bases from J, leaving 9 bases between. Germline V gives CDR1 SNHLY, CDR2 FYNNEI. The CDR3 loop spans 14 amino acids. Here the CDR3 DNA reads TGTGCCAGCAGCCTACCTTCCTCTGGAAACACCATATATTTT. Amino acids: CASSLPSSGNTIYF. Based on the CDR3 plus reference TRBV2 and TRBJ1-3, the full variable domain is EPEVTQTPSHQVTQMGQEVILRCVPISNHLYFYWYRQILGQKVEFLVSFYNNEISEKSEIFDDQFSVERPDGSNFTLKIRSTKLEDSAMYFCASSLPSSGNTIYFGEGSWLTVV.

The chain links TRBV27 to TRBJ2-7, with D perhaps matching TRBD1 (6 bases). The length of the CDR3 is 12 residues. Germline lookup yields CDR1 MNHEY and CDR2 SMNVEV (reference sequence). Deletions cut 2 bases from V and 4 bases from J, with 6 bases between. The DNA of the CDR3 is TGTGCCAGCAGTTTAAGGGGGTACGAGCAGTACTTC. Protein product: CASSLRGYEQYF.

This clone came up a few times. The chain has TRBV2 and TRBJ1-4; 7 bases match TRBD1. Germline CDR1 is SNHLY and CDR2 is FYNNEI. This CDR3 has 14 amino acids. The V and J ends lost 4 bases and 7 bases, in that order; junction bases with no gene match: 6. CDR3: CASSVQGSSEKLFF. For the CDR3, the DNA is TGTGCCAGCAGTGTACAGGGGTCCAGTGAAAAACTGTTTTTT.

The chain recombines TRBV6-1 with TRBJ2-1, with 10 bases that match TRBD2. V was pared by 1 base and J by 0 bases, with 9 bases of the junction left unmatched. CDR1 and CDR2 (germline): MNHNS, SASEGT. The CDR3 spans 19 residues. CDR3 DNA: TGTGCCAGCAGTGAAGGTGCTAGCGGGGGCCGAACCTCCTACAATGAGCAGTTCTTC. As protein: CASSEGASGGRTSYNEQFF.

The chain is built from TRBV9 and TRBJ2-1; weak D call: TRBD2 (6 bases). Germline lookup yields CDR1 SGDLS and CDR2 YYNGEE. The germline V and J ends were trimmed by 4 bases and 3 bases, with 14 bases remaining between them. This CDR3 is built from 15 residues. The CDR3 coding sequence is TGTGCCAGCAGCCCTCAGACTAGGTTCTACAATGAGCAGTTCTTC. Amino acids: CASSPQTRFYNEQFF.

The gene calls are TRBV4-3 and TRBJ2-1; D is unclear. The ends were cut back, 2 bases at V and 2 bases at J, with 7 bases in the middle. This CDR3 is 14 amino acids long. Germline assignment: CDR1 LGHNA and CDR2 YSLEER. The CDR3 sequence: CASSQLKTYNEQFF. The CDR3 nucleotides read TGCGCCAGCAGCCAATTAAAAACCTACAATGAGCAGTTCTTC.

This chain joins TRBV15 and TRBJ2-1; TRBD1 agrees at 9 bases. CDR1 and CDR2 (germline): LNHNV, YYDKDF (reference sequence). The length of the CDR3 is 15 residues. V lost 5 bases, J lost 7 bases, and 9 bases stayed unmatched. CDR3: CATSAHRTGANEQFF. CDR3 nucleotide sequence: TGTGCCACCAGCGCCCACAGGACAGGGGCGAATGAGCAGTTCTTC.

The DNA for the CDR3 is TGTGCCAGTAGTATTCAACTCGTCAATGAGCAGTTCTTC. Protein sequence: CASSIQLVNEQFF. The chain links TRBV19 to TRBJ2-1; D remains ambiguous. V gave up 3 bases and J gave up 6 bases, with 9 bases separating them. This CDR3 has 13 amino acids. Germline lookup yields CDR1 LNHDA and CDR2 SQIVND (reference sequence).

V and J are TRBV7-3 and TRBJ2-3; weak D call: TRBD2 (7 bases). The CDR3 runs 18 residues. The V and J ends lost 5 bases and 4 bases respectively, with 25 bases between them. The germline CDR1 and CDR2 sequences are SGHTA and FQGTGA. The CDR3 reads CASSRRNRGGAGADTQYF. As DNA, the CDR3 is TGTGCCAGCAGCCGGCGCAATCGTGGGGGGGCCGGGGCAGATACGCAGTATTTT.

This chain connects TRBV2 to TRBJ2-7; possibly TRBD2 for D (5 bases). The CDR3 length is 14 residues. Trimming left V 7 bases short and J 3 bases short, with 16 bases between. Germline V gene data show CDR1 as SNHLY and CDR2 as FYNNEI. Written as DNA, the CDR3 is TGTGCCAGCATTCTTCGTCGGGAAGGCTACGAGCAGTACTTC. Translation: CASILRREGYEQYF.

The V and J genes are TRBV10-1 and TRBJ1-6, with D unresolved. V dropped 2 bases and J dropped 8 bases, with 7 bases sitting between them. Germline CDR1 is WNHNN and CDR2 is SYGVQD (reference sequence). This CDR3 spans 13 amino acids. CDR3 coding DNA: TGCGCCAGCAGTGAGATGGCAGATTCACCCCTCCACTTT. It is translated as CASSEMADSPLHF.

This clone was found once. V gene TRBV7-3 combines with J gene TRBJ2-7, with TRBD1 matching over 8 bases. The CDR3 is made up of 15 amino acids. With 5 bases clipped from V and 5 bases from J, the junction kept 11 bases outside the gene matches. Per germline, CDR1 SGHTA and CDR2 FQGTGA. CDR3 sequence reads: CASSDLDRGGHEQYF. CDR3 nucleotide sequence: TGTGCCAGCAGCGATCTTGACAGGGGCGGACACGAGCAGTACTTC. The whole variable domain, remainder taken from reference TRBV7-3 and TRBJ2-7, is GAGVSQTPSNKVTEKGKYVELRCDPISGHTALYWYRQSLGQGPEFLIYFQGTGAADDSGLPNDRFFAVRPEGSVSTLKIQRTERGDSAVYLCASSDLDRGGHEQYFGPGTRLTVT.

This clone was observed a few times. The rearrangement links TRBV4-3 to TRBJ1-4; D is possibly TRBD1 (6 bases). The CDR3 has 15 residues. V lost 1 base to trimming and J lost 6 bases, with 12 bases between them. Germline V gives CDR1 LGHNA, CDR2 YSLEER. This CDR3 reads CASSQGQGLYEKLFF. The DNA for the CDR3 is TGCGCCAGCAGCCAAGGCCAGGGGTTGTATGAAAAACTGTTTTTT.

The chain has TRBV2 and TRBJ1-2; the match to TRBD1 covers 9 bases. V trimming: 9 bases; J trimming: 7 bases; junction bases outside the gene matches: 9. Looked up from germline, CDR1 is SNHLY and CDR2 is FYNNEI. The CDR3 loop spans 13 amino acids. The CDR3 protein is CARQGATTFGYTF. The CDR3 DNA reads as TGTGCCAGACAGGGGGCGACGACGTTTGGCTACACCTTC.

This rearrangement joins TRBV7-2 to TRBJ1-1, with D possibly matching TRBD1 (6 bases). Per the germline V gene, CDR1 is SGHTA and CDR2 is FQGNSA. Deletions cut 9 bases from V and 4 bases from J, with 24 bases between. The CDR3 extends over 16 amino acids. The CDR3 bases are TGTGCCAGTGTCGGGCGGGGGGCGATAGGTAGCACTGAAGCTTTCTTT. It yields the protein CASVGRGAIGSTEAFF.

This clone was counted between two and nine times. The chain combines TRBV27 with TRBJ1-2, with D perhaps matching TRBD1 (6 bases). V dropped 10 bases and J dropped 2 bases, with 17 bases sitting between them. CDR1 is MNHEY and CDR2 is SMNVEV in the germline V gene (reference sequence). The CDR3 consists of 14 residues. The CDR3 sequence: CATGISTGNYGYTF. The CDR3 DNA is TGTGCCACCGGAATTTCCACAGGGAACTATGGCTACACCTTC.

V is TRBV29-1 and J is TRBJ1-2; D ambiguous. CDR1 is SQVTM and CDR2 is ANQGSEA in the germline V gene. The CDR3 totals 10 residues. The ends were cut back, 0 bases at V and 7 bases at J, with 3 bases in the middle. The CDR3 reads CSVEEAGYTF. In nucleotides, the CDR3 is TGCAGCGTTGAAGAGGCTGGCTACACCTTC. The full variable domain, completed using reference TRBV29-1 and TRBJ1-2, is SAVISQKPSRDICQRGTSLTIQCQVDSQVTMMFWYRQQPGQSLTLIATANQGSEATYESGFVIDKFPISRPNLTFSTLTVSNMSPEDSSIYLCSVEEAGYTFGSGTRLTVV.

The rearrangement uses TRBV6-1 and TRBJ1-1, with D unresolved. The length of the CDR3 is 14 residues. Trimming pared 1 base from V and 1 base from J, leaving 7 bases between. Germline CDR1 is MNHNS and CDR2 is SASEGT. The DNA of the CDR3 is TGTGCCAGCAGTGAAGATCTAGAGAACACTGAAGCTTTCTTT. This translates into CASSEDLENTEAFF.

The chain has TRBV5-8 and TRBJ1-4, with a weak D call TRBD1 (6 bases). V shed 7 bases and J shed 3 bases, with 13 bases lying between them. The CDR3 totals 14 residues. Germline-derived CDR1 and CDR2 are SGHTS and YDEGEE. CDR3: CASSLGAANEKLFF. The CDR3 DNA is TGTGCCAGCTCCCTGGGGGCCGCTAATGAAAAACTGTTTTTT. The variable domain in full, completed from reference TRBV5-8 and TRBJ1-4, reads EAGVTQSPTHLIKTRGQQATLRCSPISGHTSVYWYQQALGLGLQFLLWYDEGEERNRGNFPPRFSGRQFPNYSSELNVNALELEDSALYLCASSLGAANEKLFFGSGTQLSVL.